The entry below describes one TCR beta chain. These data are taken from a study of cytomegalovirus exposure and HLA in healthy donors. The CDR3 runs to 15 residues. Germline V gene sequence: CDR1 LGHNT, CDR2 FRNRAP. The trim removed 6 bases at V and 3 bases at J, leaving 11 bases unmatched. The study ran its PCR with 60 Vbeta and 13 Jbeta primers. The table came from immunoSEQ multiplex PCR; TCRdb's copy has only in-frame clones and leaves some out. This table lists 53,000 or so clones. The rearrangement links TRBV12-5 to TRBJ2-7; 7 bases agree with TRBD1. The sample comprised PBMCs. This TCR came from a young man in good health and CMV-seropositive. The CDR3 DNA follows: TGTGCTAGTGGGCGAACTTCGGACAGGAACTACGAGCAGTACTTC. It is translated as CASGRTSDRNYEQYF.